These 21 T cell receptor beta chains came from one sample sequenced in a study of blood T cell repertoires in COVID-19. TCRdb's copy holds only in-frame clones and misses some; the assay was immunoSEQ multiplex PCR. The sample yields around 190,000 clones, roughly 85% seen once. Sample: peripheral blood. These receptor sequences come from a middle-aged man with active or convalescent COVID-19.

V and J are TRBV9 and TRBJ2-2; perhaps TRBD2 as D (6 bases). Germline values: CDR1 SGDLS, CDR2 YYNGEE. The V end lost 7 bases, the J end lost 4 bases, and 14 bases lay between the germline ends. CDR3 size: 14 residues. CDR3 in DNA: TGTGCCAGCGGAACGGGACTTTTCACCGGGGAGCTGTTTTTT. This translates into CASGTGLFTGELFF.

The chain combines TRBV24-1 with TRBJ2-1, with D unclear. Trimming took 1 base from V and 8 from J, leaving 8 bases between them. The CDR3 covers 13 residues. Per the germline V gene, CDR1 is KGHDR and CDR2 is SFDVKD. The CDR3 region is CATSDLQTDEQFF. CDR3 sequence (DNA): TGTGCCACCAGTGATTTACAAACAGATGAGCAGTTCTTC.

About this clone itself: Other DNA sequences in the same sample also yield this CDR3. The CDR3 region is CASSLGQMNTEAFF. The CDR3 nucleotides are TGTGCCAGCAGCTTAGGCCAGATGAACACTGAAGCTTTCTTT. V is TRBV7-2 and J is TRBJ1-1; D is unresolved. V lost 1 base and J lost 0, with 6 bases in between. The CDR3 runs 14 residues. Germline CDR1 and CDR2: SGHTA and FQGNSA.

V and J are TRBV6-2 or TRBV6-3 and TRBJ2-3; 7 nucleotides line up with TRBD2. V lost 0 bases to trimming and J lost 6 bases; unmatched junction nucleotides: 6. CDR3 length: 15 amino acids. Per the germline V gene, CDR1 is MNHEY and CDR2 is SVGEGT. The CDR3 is CASSYSPGEGDTQYF. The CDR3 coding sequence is TGTGCCAGCAGTTACTCTCCGGGGGAGGGGGATACGCAGTATTTT.

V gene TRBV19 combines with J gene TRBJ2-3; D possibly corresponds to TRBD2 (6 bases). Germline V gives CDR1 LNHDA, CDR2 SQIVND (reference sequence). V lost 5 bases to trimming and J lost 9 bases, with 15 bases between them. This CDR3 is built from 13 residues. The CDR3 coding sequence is TGTGCCAGTAGTGGCCGTGGGGGGTCGACGCAGTATTTT. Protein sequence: CASSGRGGSTQYF. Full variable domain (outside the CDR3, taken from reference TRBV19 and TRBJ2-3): DGGITQSPKYLFRKEGQNVTLSCEQNLNHDAMYWYRQDPGQGLRLIYYSQIVNDFQKGDIAEGYSVSREKKESFPLTVTSAQKNPTAFYLCASSGRGGSTQYFGPGTRLTVL.

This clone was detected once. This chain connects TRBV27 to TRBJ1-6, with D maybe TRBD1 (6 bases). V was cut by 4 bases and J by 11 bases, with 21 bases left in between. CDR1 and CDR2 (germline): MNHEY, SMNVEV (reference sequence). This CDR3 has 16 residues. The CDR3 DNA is TGTGCCAGCAGTTCGGTAGTCGTACAGGGTACTACACCCCTCCACTTT. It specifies CASSSVVVQGTTPLHF.

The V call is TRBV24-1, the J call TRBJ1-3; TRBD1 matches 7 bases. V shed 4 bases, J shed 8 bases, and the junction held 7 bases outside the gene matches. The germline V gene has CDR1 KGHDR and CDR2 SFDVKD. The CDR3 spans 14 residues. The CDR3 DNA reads TGTGCCACCAGTGAAAAAGGACAGGTCCACACCATATATTTT. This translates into CATSEKGQVHTIYF.

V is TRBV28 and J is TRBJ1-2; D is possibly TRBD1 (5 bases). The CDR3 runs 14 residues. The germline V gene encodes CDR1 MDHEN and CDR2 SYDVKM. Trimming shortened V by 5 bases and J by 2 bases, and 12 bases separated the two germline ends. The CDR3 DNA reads TGTGCCAGCAGTCCGCCGTCAGGGAACTATGGCTACACCTTC. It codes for CASSPPSGNYGYTF.

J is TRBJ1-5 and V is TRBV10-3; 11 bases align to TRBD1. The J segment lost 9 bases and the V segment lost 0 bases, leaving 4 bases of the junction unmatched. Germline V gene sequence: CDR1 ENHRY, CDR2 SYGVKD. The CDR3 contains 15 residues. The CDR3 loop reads CAISESGTGGSPQHF. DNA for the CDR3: TGTGCCATCAGTGAGTCGGGGACAGGGGGTTCGCCCCAGCATTTT.

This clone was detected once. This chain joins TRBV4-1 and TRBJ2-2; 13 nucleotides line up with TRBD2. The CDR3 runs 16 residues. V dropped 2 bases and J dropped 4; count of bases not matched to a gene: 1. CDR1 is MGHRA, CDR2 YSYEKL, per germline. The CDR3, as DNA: TGCGCCAGCAGCCAAAGACTAGCGGGGGGCACCGGGGAGCTGTTTTTT. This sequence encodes CASSQRLAGGTGELFF.

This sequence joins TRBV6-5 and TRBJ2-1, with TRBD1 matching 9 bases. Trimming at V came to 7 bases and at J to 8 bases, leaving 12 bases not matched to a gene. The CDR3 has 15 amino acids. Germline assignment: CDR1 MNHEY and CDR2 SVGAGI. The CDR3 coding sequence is TGTGCCAGCAAACGTGGGGGGACAGGGAGGGATGAGCAGTTCTTC. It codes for CASKRGGTGRDEQFF.

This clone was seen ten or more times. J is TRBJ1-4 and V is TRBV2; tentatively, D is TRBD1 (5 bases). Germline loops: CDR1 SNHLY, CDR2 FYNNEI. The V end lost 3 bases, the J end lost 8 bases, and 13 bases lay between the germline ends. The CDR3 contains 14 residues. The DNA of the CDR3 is TGTGCCAGCAGTGAGGGCGACAGTGGAGAAAAACTGTTTTTT. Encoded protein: CASSEGDSGEKLFF. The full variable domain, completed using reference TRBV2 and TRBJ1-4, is EPEVTQTPSHQVTQMGQEVILRCVPISNHLYFYWYRQILGQKVEFLVSFYNNEISEKSEIFDDQFSVERPDGSNFTLKIRSTKLEDSAMYFCASSEGDSGEKLFFGSGTQLSVL.

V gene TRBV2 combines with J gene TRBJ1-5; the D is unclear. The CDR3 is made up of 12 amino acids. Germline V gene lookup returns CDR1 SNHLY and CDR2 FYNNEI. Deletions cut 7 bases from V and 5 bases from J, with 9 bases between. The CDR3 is CASKVGDQPQHF. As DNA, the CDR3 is TGTGCCAGCAAGGTGGGAGATCAGCCCCAGCATTTT.

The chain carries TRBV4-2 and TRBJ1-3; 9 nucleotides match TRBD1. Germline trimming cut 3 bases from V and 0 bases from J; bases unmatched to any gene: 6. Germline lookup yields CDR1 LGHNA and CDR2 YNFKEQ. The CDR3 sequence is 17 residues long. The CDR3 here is CASSHQGQGYSGNTIYF. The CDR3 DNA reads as TGTGCCAGCAGCCACCAGGGACAGGGATACTCTGGAAACACCATATATTTT.

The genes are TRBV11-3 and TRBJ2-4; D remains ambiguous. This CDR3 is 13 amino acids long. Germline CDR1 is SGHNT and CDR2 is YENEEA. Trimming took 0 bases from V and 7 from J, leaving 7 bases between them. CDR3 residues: CASSLDPLNIQYF. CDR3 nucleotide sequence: TGTGCCAGCAGCTTAGATCCCCTCAACATTCAGTACTTC. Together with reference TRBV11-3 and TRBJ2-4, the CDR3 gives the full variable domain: EAGVVQSPRYKIIEKKQPVAFWCNPISGHNTLYWYLQNLGQGPELLIRYENEEAVDDSQLPKDRFSAERLKGVDSTLKIQPAELGDSAVYLCASSLDPLNIQYFGAGTRLSVL.

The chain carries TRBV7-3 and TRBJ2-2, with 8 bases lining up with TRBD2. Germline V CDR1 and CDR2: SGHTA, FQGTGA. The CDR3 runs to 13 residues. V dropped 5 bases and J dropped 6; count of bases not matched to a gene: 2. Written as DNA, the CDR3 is TGTGCCAGCAGCCCCGGGGGGGCCGGGGAGCTGTTTTTT. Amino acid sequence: CASSPGGAGELFF. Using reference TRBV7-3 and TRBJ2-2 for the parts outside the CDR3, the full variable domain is GAGVSQTPSNKVTEKGKYVELRCDPISGHTALYWYRQSLGQGPEFLIYFQGTGAADDSGLPNDRFFAVRPEGSVSTLKIQRTERGDSAVYLCASSPGGAGELFFGEGSRLTVL.

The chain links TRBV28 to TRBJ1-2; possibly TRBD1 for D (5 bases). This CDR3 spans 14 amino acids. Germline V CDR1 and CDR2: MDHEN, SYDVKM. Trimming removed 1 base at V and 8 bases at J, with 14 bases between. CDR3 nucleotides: TGTGCCAGCAGTTTATCGGGGGGTCTTGGAGGCTACACCTTC. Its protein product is CASSLSGGLGGYTF.

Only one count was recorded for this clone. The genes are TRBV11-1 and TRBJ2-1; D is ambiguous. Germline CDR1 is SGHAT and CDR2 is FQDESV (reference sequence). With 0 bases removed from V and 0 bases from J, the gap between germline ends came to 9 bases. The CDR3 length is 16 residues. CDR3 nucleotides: TGTGCCAGCAGCTTAGCGCGCTCCGGCTCCTACAATGAGCAGTTCTTC. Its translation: CASSLARSGSYNEQFF. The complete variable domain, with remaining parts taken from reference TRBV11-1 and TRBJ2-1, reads EAEVAQSPRYKITEKSQAVAFWCDPISGHATLYWYRQILGQGPELLVQFQDESVVDDSQLPKDRFSAERLKGVDSTLKIQPAELGDSAMYLCASSLARSGSYNEQFFGPGTRLTVL.

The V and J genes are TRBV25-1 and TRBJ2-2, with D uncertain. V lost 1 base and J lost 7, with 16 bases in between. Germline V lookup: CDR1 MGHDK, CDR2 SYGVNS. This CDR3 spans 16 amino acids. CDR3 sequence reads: CASSESLGVFGGELFF. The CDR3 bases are TGTGCCAGCAGTGAATCTCTGGGCGTTTTTGGCGGGGAGCTGTTTTTT.

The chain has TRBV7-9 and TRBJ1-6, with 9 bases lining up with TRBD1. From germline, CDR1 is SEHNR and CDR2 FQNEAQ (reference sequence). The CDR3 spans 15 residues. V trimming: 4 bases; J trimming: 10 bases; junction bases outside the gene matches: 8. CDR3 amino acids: CASSSLGQGGSPLHF. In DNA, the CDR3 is TGTGCCAGCAGCTCACTGGGACAGGGCGGCTCACCCCTCCACTTT.

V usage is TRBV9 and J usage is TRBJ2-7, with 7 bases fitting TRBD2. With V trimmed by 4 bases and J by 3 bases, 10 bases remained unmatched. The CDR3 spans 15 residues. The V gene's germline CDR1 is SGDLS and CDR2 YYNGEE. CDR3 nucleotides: TGTGCCAGCAGCCAAGGACTAGGGGTTAACTACGAGCAGTACTTC. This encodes CASSQGLGVNYEQYF.